The present entry profiles one T cell receptor beta chain with its context. The CDR3 is 15 amino acids. The V gene lost 3 bases and the J gene lost 3 bases, with 14 bases spanning the gap. The germline V gene has CDR1 LNHDA and CDR2 SQIVND (reference sequence). This entry comes from a study of blood T cell repertoires in COVID-19. In the authors' methods: From reference gene primer amplification, estimates of nucleated cell counts were derived. Sequencing was performed with immunoSEQ multiplex PCR; in TCRdb, only in-frame clones are kept and a portion is missing. V and J calls plus clone size are reproduced from that table; the DNA served to infer D and trimming. The sample lists approximately 150,000 clones; under 95% were seen once.

The sequenced material came from peripheral blood. This sequence originates from a man aged 60 to 75 with active or convalescent COVID-19. This chain joins TRBV19 and TRBJ2-5; tentatively, D is TRBD2 (6 bases). Here the CDR3 reads CASSIRGTGKETQYF. The CDR3 DNA reads TGTGCCAGTAGTATCCGGGGGACGGGGAAAGAGACCCAGTACTTC.